These 4 T cell receptor beta chains came from one sample sequenced in a study of cytotoxic CD8 clonotypes in ibrutinib-treated CLL. Clones were read by immunoSEQ multiplex PCR, and TCRdb kept only the in-frame ones, dropping some. Of 130,000 to 150,000 clones listed, about four fifths were seen once; the top ten hold roughly 13%. Sample: PBMCs, taken after 12 months of ibrutinib treatment. These receptor sequences come from a human donor with chronic lymphocytic leukemia.

The chain links TRBV9 to TRBJ2-7, with 9 bases fitting TRBD2. Germline trimming cut 0 bases from V and 1 base from J; bases unmatched to any gene: 2. Germline values: CDR1 SGDLS, CDR2 YYNGEE. CDR3 size: 15 residues. In DNA, the CDR3 is TGTGCCAGCAGCGTAGGACTAGCGGATTCCTACGAGCAGTACTTC. Protein product: CASSVGLADSYEQYF. Based on the CDR3 plus reference TRBV9 and TRBJ2-7, the full variable domain is DSGVTQTPKHLITATGQRVTLRCSPRSGDLSVYWYQQSLDQGLQFLIQYYNGEERAKGNILERFSAQQFPDLHSELNLSSLELGDSALYFCASSVGLADSYEQYFGPGTRLTVT.

The rearrangement links TRBV27 to TRBJ2-1; 9 bases match TRBD2. The trim removed 5 bases at V and 0 bases at J, leaving 5 bases unmatched. Germline loops: CDR1 MNHEY, CDR2 SMNVEV (reference sequence). This CDR3 is 16 amino acids long. In DNA, the CDR3 is TGTGCCAGCAGTGCCGGACTAGCGAACTCCTACAATGAGCAGTTCTTC. It yields the protein CASSAGLANSYNEQFF.

The chain uses TRBV25-1 and TRBJ2-1; 12 positions agree with TRBD2. Germline CDR1 reads MGHDK; CDR2 reads SYGVNS. J lost 12 bases, V lost 4 bases, and 4 bases had no gene match. CDR3 size: 13 residues. The chain's CDR3 is CASSGLAGVVQFF. The CDR3 coding sequence is TGTGCCAGCAGTGGACTAGCGGGAGTGGTGCAGTTCTTC.

The chain couples TRBV7-6 to TRBJ2-7; 10 bases are a match to TRBD2. Germline CDR1 reads SGHVS; CDR2 reads FNYEAQ. Unmatched junction bases numbered 3, after V lost 3 bases and J lost 4 bases. The CDR3 runs to 14 residues. The CDR3 DNA sequence: TGTGCCAGCAGCTTTACTAGCGGGACTTACGAGCAGTACTTC. Residues: CASSFTSGTYEQYF.